The present T cell receptor (beta chain) was sequenced within a study of response to subunit inactivated influenza vaccine. Overall study results and limits: The study's authors posited that every seasonal influenza vaccination enlists few new T cells.

The CDR3 contains 14 residues. V lost 5 bases to trimming and J lost 5 bases, with 15 bases between them. The V gene's germline CDR1 is SGHTA and CDR2 FQGTGA. TCRdb independently ran MiXCR on the RT-PCR reads; one entry per CDR3 protein. This sample has roughly 500,000 distinct CDR3 sequences; approximately 15% occur once, and the top ten carry roughly 3%. This clonotype was seen repeatedly, ten times or more. The antigen is unknown. This TCR was sampled from a man in his fifties or sixties who received an inactivated influenza vaccine. This specimen consisted of CD4+ T cells sorted from PBMCs, obtained around 25 months after vaccination. The rearrangement links TRBV7-3 to TRBJ2-5, with D perhaps matching TRBD2 (5 bases). The CDR3 region is CASSTAGLGETQYF. The DNA for the CDR3 is TGTGCCAGCAGCACTGCGGGTCTGGGCGAGACCCAGTACTTC. Full variable domain (missing parts from reference TRBV7-3 and TRBJ2-5): GAGVSQTPSNKVTEKGKYVELRCDPISGHTALYWYRQSLGQGPEFLIYFQGTGAADDSGLPNDRFFAVRPEGSVSTLKIQRTERGDSAVYLCASSTAGLGETQYFGPGTRLLVL.